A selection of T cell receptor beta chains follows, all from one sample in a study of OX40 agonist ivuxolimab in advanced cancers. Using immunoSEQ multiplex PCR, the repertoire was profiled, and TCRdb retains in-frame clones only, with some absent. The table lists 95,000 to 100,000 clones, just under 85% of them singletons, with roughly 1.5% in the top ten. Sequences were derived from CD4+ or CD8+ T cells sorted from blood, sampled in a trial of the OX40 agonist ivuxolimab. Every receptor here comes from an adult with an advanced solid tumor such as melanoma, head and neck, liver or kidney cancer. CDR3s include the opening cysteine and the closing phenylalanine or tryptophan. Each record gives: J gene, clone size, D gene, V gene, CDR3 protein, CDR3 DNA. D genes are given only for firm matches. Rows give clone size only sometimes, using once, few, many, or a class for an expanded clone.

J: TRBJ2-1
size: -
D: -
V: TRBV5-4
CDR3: CASSASGFPYNEQFF
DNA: TGTGCCAGCAGTGCATCAGGGTTCCCCTACAATGAGCAGTTCTTC

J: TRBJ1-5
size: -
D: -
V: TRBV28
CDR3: CASSFRGSPSNQPQHF
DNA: TGTGCCAGCAGTTTCCGGGGCAGCCCTAGCAATCAGCCCCAGCATTTT

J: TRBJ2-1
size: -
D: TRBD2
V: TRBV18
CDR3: CASSPPSSGGAKEQFF
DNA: TGTGCCAGCTCACCACCGTCTAGCGGGGGGGCTAAGGAGCAGTTCTTC

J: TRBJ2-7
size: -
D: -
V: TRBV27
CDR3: CASSLAGEQYF
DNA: TGTGCCAGCAGTTTAGCCGGGGAGCAGTACTTC

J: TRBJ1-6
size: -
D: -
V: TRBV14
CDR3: CASSLADRLNSPLHF
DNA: TGTGCCAGCAGCCTGGCAGACAGGTTGAATTCACCCCTCCACTTT

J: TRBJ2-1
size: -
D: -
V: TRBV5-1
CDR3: CASSLMGPRDEQFF
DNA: TGCGCCAGCAGCTTGATGGGTCCTCGGGATGAGCAGTTCTTC

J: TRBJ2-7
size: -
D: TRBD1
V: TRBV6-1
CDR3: CASFMTGAYEQYF
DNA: TGTGCCAGCTTCATGACAGGGGCCTACGAGCAGTACTTC

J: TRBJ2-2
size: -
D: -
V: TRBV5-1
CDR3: CASSWAGTSNTGELFF
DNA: TGCGCCAGCAGCTGGGCCGGGACATCGAACACCGGGGAGCTGTTTTTT

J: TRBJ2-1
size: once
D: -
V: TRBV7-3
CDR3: CASSPGGGRTNEQFF
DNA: TGTGCCAGCAGTCCCGGAGGGGGAAGGACGAATGAGCAGTTCTTC

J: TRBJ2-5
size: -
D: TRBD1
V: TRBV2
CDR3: CASSRQGETQYF
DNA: TGTGCCAGCAGTAGACAGGGAGAGACCCAGTACTTC

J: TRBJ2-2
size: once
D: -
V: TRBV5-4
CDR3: CASSPLTGNTGELFF
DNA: TGTGCCAGCAGCCCACTGACAGGGAACACCGGGGAGCTGTTTTTT

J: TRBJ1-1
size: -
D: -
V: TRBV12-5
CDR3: CASGLSLGLNTEAFF
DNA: TGTGCTAGTGGTTTGTCCCTGGGCCTGAACACTGAAGCTTTCTTT

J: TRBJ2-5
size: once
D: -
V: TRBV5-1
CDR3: CASSFGQNQETQYF
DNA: TGCGCCAGCAGCTTTGGGCAGAACCAAGAGACCCAGTACTTC

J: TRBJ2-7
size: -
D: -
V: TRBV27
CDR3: CASSFTRLKPYEQYF
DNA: TGTGCCAGCAGTTTTACCAGGCTGAAACCCTACGAGCAGTACTTC

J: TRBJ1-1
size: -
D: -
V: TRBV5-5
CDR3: CASSTQGIENTEAFF
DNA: TGTGCCAGCAGCACACAGGGAATAGAGAACACTGAAGCTTTCTTT

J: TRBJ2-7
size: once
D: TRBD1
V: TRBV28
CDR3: CASSFGQGYEQYF
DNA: TGTGCCAGCAGTTTTGGACAGGGCTACGAGCAGTACTTC

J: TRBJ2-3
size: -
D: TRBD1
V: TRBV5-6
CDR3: CASSDTGTGGAIGTDTQYF
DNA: TGTGCCAGCAGCGACACCGGGACAGGGGGAGCTATTGGCACAGATACGCAGTATTTT

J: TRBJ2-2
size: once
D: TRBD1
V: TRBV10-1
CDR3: CASSGQGAAGELFF
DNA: TGCGCCAGCAGTGGACAGGGGGCGGCCGGGGAGCTGTTTTTT

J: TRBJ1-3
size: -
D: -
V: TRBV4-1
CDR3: CASSQYNEALLSGNTIYF
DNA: TGCGCCAGCAGCCAATATAACGAGGCCCTTCTCTCTGGAAACACCATATATTTT

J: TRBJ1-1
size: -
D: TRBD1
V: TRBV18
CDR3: CASSGGQGGTEAFF
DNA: TGTGCCAGCTCAGGCGGACAGGGAGGGACTGAAGCTTTCTTT

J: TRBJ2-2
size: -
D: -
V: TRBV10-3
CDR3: CAISVGGNTGELFF
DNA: TGTGCCATCAGTGTCGGGGGGAACACCGGGGAGCTGTTTTTT

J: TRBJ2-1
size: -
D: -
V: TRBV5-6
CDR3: CASSLLQPYNEQFF
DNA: TGTGCCAGCAGCTTGTTACAGCCCTACAATGAGCAGTTCTTC

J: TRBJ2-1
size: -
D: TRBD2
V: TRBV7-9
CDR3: CASSTPGTSGYNEQFF
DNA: TGTGCCAGCAGCACCCCCGGGACTAGCGGATACAATGAGCAGTTCTTC

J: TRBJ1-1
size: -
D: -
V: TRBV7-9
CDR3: CASSLAGGGTEAFF
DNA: TGTGCCAGCAGCTTAGCGGGAGGGGGAACTGAAGCTTTCTTT

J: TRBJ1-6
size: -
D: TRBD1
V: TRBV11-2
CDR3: CASSLDGTGGLSPLHF
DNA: TGTGCCAGCAGCTTAGATGGGACAGGGGGGCTTTCACCCCTCCACTTT

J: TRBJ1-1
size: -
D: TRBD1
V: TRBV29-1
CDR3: CSGGTGGLANTEAFF
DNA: TGCAGCGGGGGGACAGGTGGCCTTGCGAACACTGAAGCTTTCTTT

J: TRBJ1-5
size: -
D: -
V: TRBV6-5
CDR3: CASSWGNQPQHF
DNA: TGTGCCAGCAGTTGGGGGAATCAGCCCCAGCATTTT

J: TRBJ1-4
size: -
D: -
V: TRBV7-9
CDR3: CASSVGGLREKLFF
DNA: TGTGCCAGCAGCGTTGGGGGGTTGAGGGAAAAACTGTTTTTT

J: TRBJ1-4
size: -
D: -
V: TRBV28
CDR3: CASSLPLPEEKLFF
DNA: TGTGCCAGCAGTCTCCCATTGCCTGAGGAAAAACTGTTTTTT

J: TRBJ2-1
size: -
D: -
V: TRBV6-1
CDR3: CASSRSGTAYNEQFF
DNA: TGTGCCAGCAGTAGGTCAGGGACGGCCTACAATGAGCAGTTCTTC

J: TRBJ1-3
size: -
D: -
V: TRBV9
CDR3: CASSVTANSGNTIYF
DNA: TGTGCCAGCAGCGTTACAGCCAACTCTGGAAACACCATATATTTT

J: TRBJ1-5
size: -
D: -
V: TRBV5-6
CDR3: CASSLSEGLSNQPQHF
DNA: TGTGCCAGCAGCTTGTCTGAGGGGCTGAGCAATCAGCCCCAGCATTTT

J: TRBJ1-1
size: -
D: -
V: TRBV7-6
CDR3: CASSLKQGTEAFF
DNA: TGTGCCAGCAGCTTAAAGCAGGGCACTGAAGCTTTCTTT

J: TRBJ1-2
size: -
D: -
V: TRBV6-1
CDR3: CASSSRGGYGYTF
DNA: TGTGCCAGCAGCTCACGAGGGGGATATGGCTACACCTTC

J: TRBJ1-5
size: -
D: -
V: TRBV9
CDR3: CASSPRGGPMESQHF
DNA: TGTGCCAGCAGCCCCCGGGGGGGACCAATGGAGTCCCAGCATTTT

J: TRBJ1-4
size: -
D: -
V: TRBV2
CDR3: CASTTMQGILTNEKLFF
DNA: TGTGCCAGCACCACGATGCAGGGGATTTTAACTAATGAAAAACTGTTTTTT

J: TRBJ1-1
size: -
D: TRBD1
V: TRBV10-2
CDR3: CASRDRVSNTEAFF
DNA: TGCGCCAGCAGGGACAGGGTTTCGAACACTGAAGCTTTCTTT

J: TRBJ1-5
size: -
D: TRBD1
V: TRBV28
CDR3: CASSTGTGGLGNQPQHF
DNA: TGTGCCAGCAGTACCGGGACAGGGGGGCTGGGCAATCAGCCCCAGCATTTT

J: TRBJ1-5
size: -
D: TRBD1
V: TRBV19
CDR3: CASSISGGFGNQPQHF
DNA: TGTGCCAGTAGTATCTCAGGGGGCTTTGGGAATCAGCCCCAGCATTTT

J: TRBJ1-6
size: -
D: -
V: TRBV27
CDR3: CASRRQWDSPLHF
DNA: TGTGCCAGCAGGAGGCAGTGGGATTCACCCCTCCACTTT

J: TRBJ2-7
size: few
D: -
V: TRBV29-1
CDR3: CSVEGNYEQYF
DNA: TGCAGCGTTGAAGGAAACTACGAGCAGTACTTC

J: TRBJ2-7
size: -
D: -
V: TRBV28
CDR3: CASSPEGTPYEQYF
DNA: TGTGCCAGCAGTCCGGAGGGAACTCCCTACGAGCAGTACTTC

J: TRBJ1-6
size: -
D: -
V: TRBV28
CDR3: CASSAPSRTISYNSPLHF
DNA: TGTGCCAGCAGCGCCCCTTCAAGAACAATCTCCTATAATTCACCCCTCCACTTT

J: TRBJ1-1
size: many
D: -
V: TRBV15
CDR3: CATSRDWGGEAFF
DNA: TGTGCCACCAGCAGAGATTGGGGTGGGGAGGCTTTCTTT

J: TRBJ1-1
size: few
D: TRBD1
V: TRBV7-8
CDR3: CASSEVRDRYTEAFF
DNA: TGTGCCAGCAGCGAGGTCCGGGACAGATACACTGAAGCTTTCTTT

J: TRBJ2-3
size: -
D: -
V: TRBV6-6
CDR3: CASSYSRAGATDTQYF
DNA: TGTGCCAGCAGTTACTCGAGGGCAGGGGCGACAGATACGCAGTATTTT

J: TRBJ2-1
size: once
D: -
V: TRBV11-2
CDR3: CASSLGSGFYNEQFF
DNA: TGTGCCAGCAGCTTAGGTAGCGGTTTCTACAATGAGCAGTTCTTC

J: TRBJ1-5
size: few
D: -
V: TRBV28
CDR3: CATTGTSNQPQHF
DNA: TGTGCCACCACAGGGACGAGCAATCAGCCCCAGCATTTT

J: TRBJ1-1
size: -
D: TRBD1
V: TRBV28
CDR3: CASSRPEQGRGTEAFF
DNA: TGTGCCAGCAGCCGTCCGGAACAGGGGAGGGGGACTGAAGCTTTCTTT

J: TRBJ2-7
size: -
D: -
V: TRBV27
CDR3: CASSPLAGRSYEQYF
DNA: TGTGCCAGTTCCCCTTTGGCGGGACGGAGCTACGAGCAGTACTTC

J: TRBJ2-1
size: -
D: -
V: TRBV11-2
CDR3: CASSLISYNEQFF
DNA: TGTGCCAGCAGCTTAATCTCCTACAATGAGCAGTTCTTC

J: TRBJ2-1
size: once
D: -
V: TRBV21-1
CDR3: CASSYYGTDDEQFF
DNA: TGTGCCAGCAGCTATTATGGGACAGACGATGAGCAGTTCTTC

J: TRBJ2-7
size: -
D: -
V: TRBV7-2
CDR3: CASSFVGLYEQYF
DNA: TGTGCCAGCAGCTTTGTCGGACTCTACGAGCAGTACTTC

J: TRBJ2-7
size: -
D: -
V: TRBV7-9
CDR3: CASTTGGSGSSYEQYF
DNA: TGTGCCAGCACCACAGGCGGTTCTGGGAGCTCCTACGAGCAGTACTTC

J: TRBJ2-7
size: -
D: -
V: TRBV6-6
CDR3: CASGGGPYEQYF
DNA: TGTGCCAGCGGAGGAGGTCCCTACGAGCAGTACTTC

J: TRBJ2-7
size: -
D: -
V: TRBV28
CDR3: CASSSLARASSYEQYF
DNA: TGTGCCAGCAGTTCCCTAGCGCGGGCGAGCTCCTACGAGCAGTACTTC

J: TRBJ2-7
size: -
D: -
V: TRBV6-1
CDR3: CASSLTGPGGDEQYF
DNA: TGTGCCAGCAGTCTAACCGGGCCCGGCGGCGACGAGCAGTACTTC

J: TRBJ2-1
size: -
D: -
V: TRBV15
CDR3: CATSRDLAGFSYNEQFF
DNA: TGTGCCACCAGCAGAGATTTGGCGGGGTTCTCCTACAATGAGCAGTTCTTC

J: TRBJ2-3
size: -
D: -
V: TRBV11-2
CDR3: CASSLAGADTQYF
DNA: TGTGCCAGCAGCTTAGCCGGCGCAGATACGCAGTATTTT

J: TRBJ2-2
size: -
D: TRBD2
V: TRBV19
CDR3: CASSSPSGGAPGELFF
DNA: TGTGCCAGTAGTTCCCCTAGCGGGGGGGCCCCCGGGGAGCTGTTTTTT